This T cell receptor (beta chain) was observed in a study of blood T cells in healthy people across ages. The CDR3 totals 16 residues. Germline-derived CDR1 and CDR2 are MNHEY and SVGAGI. V gave up 6 bases and J gave up 8 bases; unmatched junction bases: 10. Sample-barcoded 5' priming and a J-beta primer mix drove a second PCR of roughly 6 to 12 cycles. TCRdb fed the 5' RACE reads into MiXCR, producing one record per CDR3 protein. The profile covers about 730,000 distinct CDR3 sequences, with approximately 39% appearing a single time and under 25% taken by the ten largest. The genes are TRBV6-5 and TRBJ2-1; 13 positions match TRBD2. Sequencing input: blood. The TCR sequence derives from a woman aged 60 to 75 in good health. CDR3 protein: CASRPLGTSGAHEQFF. In DNA form, the CDR3 reads TGTGCCAGCAGACCGCTCGGGACTAGCGGGGCCCATGAGCAGTTCTTC.